This T cell receptor (beta chain) derives from a study of blood T cell repertoires in COVID-19. As for the study in general: PBMCs, B-cell-depleted T cells, or T cells were the source of the cDNA or gDNA that made up the material.

Authors' processing steps: Reference gene primer amplification yielded estimated nucleated cell counts. Profiling relied on immunoSEQ multiplex PCR, and the TCRdb table lists in-frame clones only, not all of them. The V and J calls and the clone size are those of that table, but D and trimming were determined from the DNA. Here the sample spans tens of thousands of clones, around three quarters being singletons. The germline V gene has CDR1 SEHNR and CDR2 FQNEAQ (reference sequence). The CDR3 length is 14 residues. V was pared by 2 bases and J by 9 bases, with 14 bases between. The rearrangement uses TRBV7-9 and TRBJ2-1; a possible D gene is TRBD2 (7 bases). Sequenced: peripheral blood. The TCR originated in a human donor in a cohort sampled during active COVID-19. CDR3 region: CASSLMRGGAEQFF. The CDR3 coding sequence is TGTGCCAGCAGCTTAATGAGGGGGGGCGCTGAGCAGTTCTTC.